This T cell receptor beta chain derives from a study of PD-L1 blockade in urothelial cancer. Each PCR reaction had synthetic TCR analog templates spiked into it. Libraries were prepared by immunoSEQ multiplex PCR; TCRdb keeps only in-frame clonotypes and omits some of them. The sample includes approximately 45,000 clones, 82% seen only once; the top ten take approximately 2%. Regarding time point: pretreatment peripheral blood. The CDR3 spans 15 residues. V lost 1 base to trimming and J lost 4 bases; unmatched junction nucleotides: 3. Germline loops: CDR1 MNHNS, CDR2 SASEGT. This clonotype was sampled from a man in his fifties with urothelial cancer. The chain employs TRBV6-1 and TRBJ2-1; the match to TRBD1 covers 8 bases. The specimen was PBMCs, collected around atezolizumab (anti-PD-L1) treatment. CDR3 sequence (DNA): TGTGCCAGCAGTGAAGGGACAGGGATTTACAATGAGCAGTTCTTC. This sequence encodes CASSEGTGIYNEQFF.